Below are 29 T cell receptor beta chains sequenced from a single sample in a study of T cell changes during pregnancy in multiple sclerosis. Repertoires were generated with immunoSEQ multiplex PCR, while TCRdb's copy carries only in-frame clones and drops some. The sample has some 90,000 clones, roughly 91% seen once. The sample was peripheral blood, taken after pregnancy. These receptor sequences come from a female donor in good health, enrolled as a control in a pregnancy study.

This clone was recorded a few times. The chain has TRBV27 and TRBJ1-6; no clear D gene. With 2 bases removed from V and 9 bases from J, the gap between germline ends came to 8 bases. Per the germline V gene, CDR1 is MNHEY and CDR2 is SMNVEV (reference sequence). This CDR3 has 13 amino acids. The CDR3 sequence: CASSLGTSSPLHF. For the CDR3, the DNA is TGTGCCAGCAGTTTAGGCACCAGTTCACCCCTCCACTTT.

V and J are TRBV5-1 and TRBJ2-7; 14 nucleotides agree with TRBD2. Trimming at V came to 0 bases and at J to 7 bases, leaving 3 bases not matched to a gene. The CDR3 consists of 15 residues. Germline-derived CDR1 and CDR2 are SGHRS and YFSETQ. In DNA, the CDR3 is TGCGCCAGCAGCTTGGGGACTAGCGGGGGGAGGGAGCAGTACTTC. Translating it yields CASSLGTSGGREQYF.

The J gene is TRBJ1-2, the V gene TRBV9; D not certain. This CDR3 has 12 amino acids. V was clipped by 5 bases and J by 6 bases, with 11 bases between them. Germline CDR1 SGDLS, CDR2 YYNGEE. The CDR3 DNA follows: TGTGCCAGCAGGGGAGGGCGAAATGGCTACACCTTC. Translated, it gives CASRGGRNGYTF.

This chain joins TRBV15 and TRBJ2-3; TRBD1 agrees at 10 bases. V shed 5 bases and J 0 bases; nucleotides not matched to a gene: 11. This CDR3 comprises 18 residues. Germline CDR1 and CDR2: LNHNV and YYDKDF (reference sequence). The CDR3 loop is CATSLDRGFFASTDTQYF. CDR3 DNA sequence: TGTGCCACCAGCTTGGACAGGGGGTTTTTCGCGAGCACAGATACGCAGTATTTT.

This rearrangement joins TRBV7-2 to TRBJ1-1; D is uncertain. This CDR3 has 15 residues. The germline V gene has CDR1 SGHTA and CDR2 FQGNSA. The V end lost 0 bases, the J end lost 3 bases, and 11 bases lay between the germline ends. CDR3 sequence reads: CASSLAVGGDTEAFF. For the CDR3, the DNA is TGTGCCAGCAGCTTAGCAGTAGGAGGAGACACTGAAGCTTTCTTT.

The genes are TRBV2 and TRBJ1-2; 7 positions agree with TRBD1. This CDR3 has 17 amino acids. Germline V lookup: CDR1 SNHLY, CDR2 FYNNEI. The junction had 12 bases not matched to a gene; V was cut back by 2 bases and J by 3 bases. The DNA for the CDR3 is TGTGCCAGCAGTGAATCCTACAGGGGAGAGGGTCACTATGGCTACACCTTC. It is translated as CASSESYRGEGHYGYTF.

This clone has only one observation. In DNA, the CDR3 is TGTGCCAGCACGTTACCGGGACAGGGCGCAAGAAACACCATATATTTT. Protein sequence: CASTLPGQGARNTIYF. The gene calls are TRBV28 and TRBJ1-3; 9 nucleotides line up with TRBD1. Germline assignment: CDR1 MDHEN and CDR2 SYDVKM. This CDR3 contains 16 residues. Unmatched junction bases numbered 12, after V lost 7 bases and J lost 5 bases.

This chain uses TRBV9 with TRBJ2-2; a weak D match, TRBD1 (6 bases). Germline CDR1 reads SGDLS; CDR2 reads YYNGEE. The CDR3 is made up of 12 amino acids. V gave up 4 bases and J gave up 7 bases, with 8 bases separating them. CDR3: CASSRGGGELFF. The CDR3 DNA sequence: TGTGCCAGCAGCCGAGGGGGCGGGGAGCTGTTTTTT.

V and J are TRBV7-2 and TRBJ2-1, with D possibly TRBD2 on 6 matching bases. The CDR3 runs 14 residues. CDR1 SGHTA and CDR2 FQGNSA come from the germline V gene. Trimming cost V 8 bases and J 5 bases, with 16 bases left between them. The CDR3 sequence is CASPGGGTHNEQFF. The CDR3 nucleotides are TGTGCCAGCCCCGGGGGTGGAACACACAATGAGCAGTTCTTC.

The chain links TRBV7-9 to TRBJ2-7; D not resolved. Trimming pared 3 bases from V and 2 bases from J, leaving 11 bases between. This CDR3 has 14 amino acids. Germline CDR1 reads SEHNR; CDR2 reads FQNEAQ (reference sequence). CDR3 in amino acids: CASSLLGSPYEQYF. In DNA form, the CDR3 reads TGTGCCAGCAGCTTGCTAGGCAGTCCCTACGAGCAGTACTTC.

This rearrangement joins TRBV19 to TRBJ1-1; D is undetermined. CDR3 length: 14 residues. Trimming left V 3 bases short and J 0 bases short, with 8 bases between. Germline values: CDR1 LNHDA, CDR2 SQIVND (reference sequence). CDR3 amino acids: CASSIVQVNTEAFF. CDR3 coding DNA: TGTGCCAGTAGTATTGTCCAGGTGAACACTGAAGCTTTCTTT.

The V call is TRBV15, the J call TRBJ2-5; a possible D gene is TRBD1 (5 bases). V lost 0 bases to trimming and J lost 3 bases, with 11 bases between them. CDR3 size: 15 residues. Germline V gene data show CDR1 as LNHNV and CDR2 as YYDKDF (reference sequence). Here the CDR3 DNA reads TGTGCCACCAGCAGAGAAGCAGGGATGAAAGAGACCCAGTACTTC. Amino acid sequence: CATSREAGMKETQYF.

This clone was observed a single time. The chain uses TRBV19 and TRBJ2-3; the match to TRBD1 covers 7 bases. Germline V CDR1 and CDR2: LNHDA, SQIVND (reference sequence). This CDR3 spans 16 amino acids. V shed 10 bases, J shed 0 bases, and the junction held 13 bases outside the gene matches. The CDR3 loop is CATSTGIQLSTDTQYF. The CDR3 DNA sequence: TGTGCCACCTCGACAGGGATCCAACTGAGCACAGATACGCAGTATTTT.

The rearrangement uses TRBV7-9 and TRBJ2-7, with TRBD2 identical over 8 bases. CDR3 length equals 15 residues. Germline CDR1 is SEHNR and CDR2 is FQNEAQ (reference sequence). With 0 bases clipped from V and 7 bases from J, the junction kept 8 bases outside the gene matches. DNA for the CDR3: TGTGCCAGCAGCTTAGCGGGGGGACTAGTGGGGGAGCAGTACTTC. It specifies CASSLAGGLVGEQYF.

The CDR3 loop is CASSWGQVPSYEQYF. CDR3 nucleotide sequence: TGTGCCAGCAGCTGGGGACAGGTACCCTCCTACGAGCAGTACTTC. J is TRBJ2-7 and V is TRBV6-5, with 8 bases identical to TRBD1. V lost 6 bases and J lost 0; bases outside the gene matches: 7. The CDR3 has 15 residues. The germline V gene encodes CDR1 MNHEY and CDR2 SVGAGI.

The CDR3 coding sequence is TGTGCCAGCAGTTTCGGGGGACAGCAAGAGACCCAGTACTTC. Amino acid sequence: CASSFGGQQETQYF. This chain links TRBV28 with TRBJ2-5; tentatively, D is TRBD1 (7 bases). V was clipped by 3 bases and J by 2 bases, with 10 bases between them. The CDR3 consists of 14 residues. Looked up from germline, CDR1 is MDHEN and CDR2 is SYDVKM.

V usage is TRBV4-1 and J usage is TRBJ2-7; 8 bases agree with TRBD1. Germline V lookup: CDR1 MGHRA, CDR2 YSYEKL. CDR3 length: 16 residues. V lost 1 base to trimming and J lost 4 bases; unmatched junction nucleotides: 9. CDR3 coding DNA: TGCGCCAGCAGCCAAGCATCGGACAGGGTAACATACGAGCAGTACTTC. It codes for CASSQASDRVTYEQYF.

This clone was recorded once. This chain connects TRBV5-1 to TRBJ1-1; the D gene is possibly TRBD1 (6 bases). Looked up from germline, CDR1 is SGHRS and CDR2 is YFSETQ. CDR3 length equals 16 residues. Trimming removed 4 bases from V and 4 bases from J, with 20 bases in between. The CDR3 DNA reads as TGCGCCAGCAGCCTTTCTCCAGGGGTGGAGAGCACTGAAGCTTTCTTT. Translation gives CASSLSPGVESTEAFF.

The rearrangement uses TRBV30 and TRBJ1-5, with unresolved D. V lost 3 bases and J 1 base, leaving 4 bases between the germline ends. Germline V gene data show CDR1 as GTSNPN and CDR2 as SVGIG (reference sequence). The CDR3 has 12 residues. The CDR3 loop reads CAWRGSNQPQHF. The CDR3 DNA follows: TGTGCCTGGAGGGGCAGCAATCAGCCCCAGCATTTT.

The chain couples TRBV5-6 to TRBJ2-3; D unresolved. The germline V gene has CDR1 SGHDT and CDR2 YYEEEE. This CDR3 has 12 amino acids. Deletions cut 4 bases from V and 7 bases from J, with 10 bases between. Here the CDR3 DNA reads TGTGCCAGCAGCGCCCGACTTCATACGCAGTATTTT. It encodes CASSARLHTQYF. The entire variable domain, with the rest obtained from reference TRBV5-6 and TRBJ2-3, is as follows: DAGVTQSPTHLIKTRGQQVTLRCSPKSGHDTVSWYQQALGQGPQFIFQYYEEEERQRGNFPDRFSGHQFPNYSSELNVNALLLGDSALYLCASSARLHTQYFGPGTRLTVL.

The chain has TRBV27 and TRBJ1-2, with D possibly matching TRBD1 (6 bases). This CDR3 is built from 17 residues. Germline lookup yields CDR1 MNHEY and CDR2 SMNVEV (reference sequence). V was shortened by 0 bases and J by 1 base, with 15 bases between the two germline ends. CDR3 nucleotide sequence: TGTGCCAGCAGTTTATCGAAGGGGGGGAAACTTAACTATGGCTACACCTTC. It codes for CASSLSKGGKLNYGYTF.

This clone was detected a few times. The genes are TRBV29-1 and TRBJ1-1; D might be TRBD1 (5 bases). Trimming left V 7 bases short and J 9 bases short, with 24 bases between. Germline V gene sequence: CDR1 SQVTM, CDR2 ANQGSEA. The length of the CDR3 is 14 residues. CDR3 DNA sequence: TGCAGCGCCTCTAACTCCAAGGGTGGGGGGAAAGCTTTCTTT. Translating gives CSASNSKGGGKAFF.

The chain uses TRBV19 and TRBJ2-6; D may be TRBD1 (6 bases). The CDR3 runs 15 residues. Trimming stripped 4 bases from V and 1 base from J, with 8 bases between. Looked up from germline, CDR1 is LNHDA and CDR2 is SQIVND (reference sequence). CDR3 sequence: CASSRGPSGANVLTF. In DNA form, the CDR3 reads TGTGCCAGTAGTAGGGGGCCTTCTGGGGCCAACGTCCTGACTTTC. Complete variable domain (other parts from reference TRBV19 and TRBJ2-6): DGGITQSPKYLFRKEGQNVTLSCEQNLNHDAMYWYRQDPGQGLRLIYYSQIVNDFQKGDIAEGYSVSREKKESFPLTVTSAQKNPTAFYLCASSRGPSGANVLTFGAGSRLTVL.

The chain carries TRBV28 and TRBJ1-6, with 7 bases identical to TRBD1. Germline V lookup: CDR1 MDHEN, CDR2 SYDVKM. There are 16 residues in the CDR3. V lost 6 bases to trimming and J lost 0 bases; unmatched junction nucleotides: 5. The CDR3 DNA reads as TGTGCCAGCAGATTCCGGGACAGCTCCTATAATTCACCCCTCCACTTT. Its translation: CASRFRDSSYNSPLHF.

The chain couples TRBV4-3 to TRBJ1-1, with TRBD1 matching 8 bases. The CDR3 has 16 residues. V was clipped by 4 bases and J by 7 bases; unmatched bases: 14. From germline, CDR1 is LGHNA and CDR2 YSLEER. The CDR3 sequence is CASSPNTIRGRIEAFF. In nucleotides, the CDR3 is TGCGCCAGCAGCCCAAACACCATCAGGGGGCGAATTGAAGCTTTCTTT.

The V gene is TRBV11-1, the J gene TRBJ2-7, with D uncertain. The V end was cut by 5 bases, the J end by 3 bases, with 14 bases between. The germline V gene has CDR1 SGHAT and CDR2 FQDESV (reference sequence). This CDR3 has 14 amino acids. For the CDR3, the DNA is TGTGCCAGCAGCCCCTTCGACAAGATCTACGAGCAGTACTTC. This codes for CASSPFDKIYEQYF.

The chain employs TRBV29-1 and TRBJ2-1; TRBD2 might be the D (5 bases). Trimming cost V 4 bases and J 7 bases, with 11 bases left between them. There are 12 residues in the CDR3. Germline lookup yields CDR1 SQVTM and CDR2 ANQGSEA. The CDR3 loop is CSVGPGGNEQFF. The CDR3 DNA reads as TGCAGCGTTGGGCCAGGCGGGAATGAGCAGTTCTTC.

V gene TRBV4-2 combines with J gene TRBJ2-1; D might be TRBD2 (6 bases). V lost 3 bases, J lost 7 bases, and 10 bases lay in between. CDR3 length: 13 amino acids. Germline-derived CDR1 and CDR2 are LGHNA and YNFKEQ. CDR3 amino acids: CASSHSAGNEQFF. The CDR3 DNA reads as TGTGCCAGCAGCCACTCAGCGGGTAATGAGCAGTTCTTC.

The chain carries TRBV2 and TRBJ1-6; maybe TRBD1 (5 bases). V was pared by 8 bases and J by 4 bases, with 21 bases between. This CDR3 has 17 residues. Germline V gives CDR1 SNHLY, CDR2 FYNNEI. Written as DNA, the CDR3 is TGTGCCAGCTTAGGTGTTAGACCCGGGGGATATAATTCACCCCTCCACTTT. This gives the protein CASLGVRPGGYNSPLHF.